This T cell receptor (beta chain) derives from a study of CD8 T cells in ankylosing spondylitis. The length of the CDR3 is 15 residues. V was clipped by 2 bases and J by 2 bases, with 11 bases between them. CDR1 and CDR2 (germline): WNHNN, SYGVQD (reference sequence). TCRdb re-called the 5' RACE reads through MiXCR, storing one row per CDR3 protein. There are fewer than 400,000 distinct CDR3 sequences in the sample; approximately 15% occur only once, and 1.1% lies in the top ten. This clonotype was counted between two and nine times. The V gene is TRBV10-1, the J gene TRBJ2-3; D might be TRBD2 (6 bases). The sample was blood, either unsorted or a sorted T cell fraction (not recorded which). The receptor was isolated from a male donor with ankylosing spondylitis or in good health (not recorded which). The chain's CDR3 is CASSETGGATDTQYF. For the CDR3, the DNA is TGCGCCAGCAGTGAGACCGGGGGAGCCACAGATACGCAGTATTTT.